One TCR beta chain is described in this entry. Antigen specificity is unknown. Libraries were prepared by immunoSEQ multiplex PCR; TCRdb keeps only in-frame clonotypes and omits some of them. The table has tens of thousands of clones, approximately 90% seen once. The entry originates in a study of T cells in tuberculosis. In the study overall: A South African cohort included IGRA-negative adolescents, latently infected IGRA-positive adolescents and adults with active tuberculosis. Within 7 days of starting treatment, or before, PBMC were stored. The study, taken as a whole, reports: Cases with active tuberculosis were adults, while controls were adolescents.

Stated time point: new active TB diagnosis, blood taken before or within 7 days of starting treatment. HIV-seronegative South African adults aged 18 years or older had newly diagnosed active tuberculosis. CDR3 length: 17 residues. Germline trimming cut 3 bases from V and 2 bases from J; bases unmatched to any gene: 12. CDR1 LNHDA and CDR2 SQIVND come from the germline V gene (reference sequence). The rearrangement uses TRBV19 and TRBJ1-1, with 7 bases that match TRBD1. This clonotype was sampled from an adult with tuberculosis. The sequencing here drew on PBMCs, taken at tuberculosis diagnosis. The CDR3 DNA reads TGTGCCAGTAGTATGCCCACGAGGAGGGGGCGAAACACTGAAGCTTTCTTT. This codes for CASSMPTRRGRNTEAFF. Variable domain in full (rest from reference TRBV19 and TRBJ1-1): DGGITQSPKYLFRKEGQNVTLSCEQNLNHDAMYWYRQDPGQGLRLIYYSQIVNDFQKGDIAEGYSVSREKKESFPLTVTSAQKNPTAFYLCASSMPTRRGRNTEAFFGQGTRLTVV.